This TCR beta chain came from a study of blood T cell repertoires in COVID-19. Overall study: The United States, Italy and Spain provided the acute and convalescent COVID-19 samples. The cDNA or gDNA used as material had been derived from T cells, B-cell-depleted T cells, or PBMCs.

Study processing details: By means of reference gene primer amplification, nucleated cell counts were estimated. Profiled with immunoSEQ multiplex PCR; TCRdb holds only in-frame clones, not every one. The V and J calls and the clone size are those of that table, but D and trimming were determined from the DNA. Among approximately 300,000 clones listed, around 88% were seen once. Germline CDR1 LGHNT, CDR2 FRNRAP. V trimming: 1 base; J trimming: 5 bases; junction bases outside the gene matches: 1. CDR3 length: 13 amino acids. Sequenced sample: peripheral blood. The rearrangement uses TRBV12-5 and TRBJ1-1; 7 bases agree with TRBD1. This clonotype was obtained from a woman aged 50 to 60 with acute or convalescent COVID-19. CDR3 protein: CASGLEQGTEAFF. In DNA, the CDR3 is TGTGCTAGTGGTTTGGAACAGGGGACTGAAGCTTTCTTT.